This T cell receptor beta chain was captured in a study of HIV-infected patients and healthy controls. CDR1 and CDR2 (germline): SQVTM, ANQGSEA. V was pared by 7 bases and J by 6 bases, with 18 bases between. This CDR3 spans 14 amino acids. Study findings and constraints: When repertoires were size-matched, rare events in HIV-infected data became overweighted. In HIV-infected patients, the apparent post-therapy Gini index recovery did not replicate in size-matched data.

By proportion, this clonotype is medium-sized. The target antigen is unknown. All unsorted peripheral T cells were captured because whole blood was used without fractionation. About 550 ng RNA was reverse transcribed with alpha and beta constant-region primers. Each of the alpha and beta chains got its own library through chain-specific third strand synthesis with indices. Ligation attached cDNA to a 5' RACE adapter that carried a random hexamer and SP2 site. TCRdb re-called the 5' RACE reads with MiXCR, one entry per CDR3 protein. The table shows 17,000 or so distinct CDR3 sequences, with around 5.5% occurring only once.

This sequence was found in an adult in good health. Sample: blood. V usage is TRBV29-1 and J usage is TRBJ2-2, with D possibly TRBD1 on 6 matching bases. The CDR3 DNA sequence: TGCAGCGCCGCAAAATGGCAGGGGTCCGGGGAGCTGTTTTTT. As protein: CSAAKWQGSGELFF.